This T cell receptor beta chain derives from a study of control samples from healthy donors and cancer patients. This CDR3 has 13 residues. Germline loops: CDR1 SQVTM, CDR2 ANQGSEA. Trimming left V 2 bases short and J 0 bases short, with 7 bases between. Sequencing was performed with immunoSEQ multiplex PCR; in TCRdb, only in-frame clones are kept and a portion is missing. The table has about 29,000 clones, roughly 87% seen once. Material for sequencing was formalin-fixed, paraffin-embedded tissue. This TCR derives from a female donor with melanoma. V gene TRBV29-1 combines with J gene TRBJ1-2; D ambiguous. The CDR3 bases are TGCAGCGTTGAACGGCCAGCTAACTATGGCTACACCTTC. Translating gives CSVERPANYGYTF.